This T cell receptor beta chain appears in the sequencing data of a study of CD8 T cells in Susac syndrome. With random hexamers, reverse transcription was performed on roughly 0.5 to 1 ug of RNA. TCRdb called the immunoSEQ multiplex PCR reads again in MiXCR, with one record for every CDR3 protein. The sample has approximately 140,000 distinct CDR3 sequences, around 75% seen once. The TCR sequence derives from a human donor with multiple sclerosis. The sequenced sample consisted of CD8+ T cells from PBMCs.

CDR3 sequence (DNA): TGCGCCAGCAGCTTGCTGGGACAGGGGGGATCGGGTAACTATGGCTACACCTTC. It translates to CASSLLGQGGSGNYGYTF. This chain uses TRBV5-1 with TRBJ1-2, with 11 positions matching TRBD1. V dropped 1 base and J dropped 1; count of bases not matched to a gene: 9. CDR1 is SGHRS, CDR2 YFSETQ, per germline. The CDR3 has 18 amino acids.